The clone carrying this TCR beta chain is labeled as large. The sample is drawn from a study of spatial heterogeneity in lung cancer. In TCRdb, the 5' RACE reads were re-called with MiXCR into one record per CDR3 protein. The sample holds about 6,200 distinct CDR3 sequences, around 19% seen once. This CDR3 is 16 amino acids long. CDR1 DFQATT and CDR2 SNEGSKA come from the germline V gene (reference sequence). V trimming: 0 bases; J trimming: 5 bases; junction bases outside the gene matches: 8. Time point here: sample taken at primary tumor resection. Donors were around 70 untreated early-stage non-small cell lung cancer patients.

This sequence originates from a male donor with early-stage non-small cell lung cancer. Sequencing used normal lung tissue next to the tumor, obtained at surgery. V is TRBV20-1 and J is TRBJ2-3, with TRBD2 matching 10 bases. CDR3 bases: TGCAGTGCTAGAGATTTGAGCGGGAGGGCCCTAGATACGCAGTATTTT. Translated, it gives CSARDLSGRALDTQYF.